The 11 T cell receptor beta chains listed next were all sequenced from one sample in a study of spatial heterogeneity in lung cancer. Regarding the study as a whole: Tumors with more nonsynonymous mutations had more expanded intratumoral alpha and beta TCRs.

Described time point: sample taken at primary tumor resection. TCRdb processed the 5' RACE reads anew with MiXCR; each CDR3 protein has one entry. The repertoire holds about 9,900 distinct CDR3 sequences, approximately 6.3% seen once, with less than 8.5% in the top ten. These receptors are not linked to any known antigen. The sequences come from lung tumor tissue, collected at surgery. The receptors were sampled from a female donor with early-stage non-small cell lung cancer.

This clonotype is judged medium-sized. V usage is TRBV6-6 and J usage is TRBJ1-5; possible D gene TRBD1, 5 bases. Germline CDR1 MNHNY, CDR2 SVGAGI (reference sequence). There are 16 residues in the CDR3. Trimming pared 0 bases from V and 5 bases from J, leaving 14 bases between. The CDR3 DNA is TGTGCCAGCAGTTACTCAGGGGCAGGAAATTATCAGCCCCAGCATTTT. Translated: CASSYSGAGNYQPQHF.

The chain has TRBV2 and TRBJ2-1; 9 bases line up with TRBD2. Germline V gene lookup returns CDR1 SNHLY and CDR2 FYNNEI. V trimming: 4 bases; J trimming: 8 bases; junction bases outside the gene matches: 6. The CDR3 is 14 amino acids. CDR3 sequence reads: CASSGGVAGDEQFF. In DNA, the CDR3 is TGTGCCAGCAGTGGAGGGGTAGCGGGAGATGAGCAGTTCTTC.

This clonotype was seen just once. Given a much more abundant clone one base away, this may be a read error. The V gene is TRBV7-9, the J gene TRBJ2-7; D remains unclear. The germline V and J ends were trimmed by 4 bases and 2 bases, with 12 bases remaining between them. This CDR3 has 14 residues. Germline V lookup: CDR1 SEHNR, CDR2 FQNEAQ (reference sequence). CDR3 sequence (DNA): TGTGCCAGCAGCTCTTCGGGCCTCGCCTACGAGCAGTACTTC. It encodes CASSSSGLAYEQYF.

This clonotype is medium-sized (0.01 to 0.1%). The rearrangement joins TRBV20-1 to TRBJ1-1, with a possible D match to TRBD1 (6 bases). V was shortened by 5 bases and J by 4 bases, with 11 bases between the two germline ends. The germline CDR1 and CDR2 sequences are DFQATT and SNEGSKA (reference sequence). CDR3 length: 12 amino acids. This CDR3 is CSAPQGTTEAFF. The CDR3 DNA follows: TGCAGTGCTCCGCAGGGGACCACTGAAGCTTTCTTT.

The chain couples TRBV7-2 to TRBJ1-5; the match to TRBD1 covers 7 bases. The length of the CDR3 is 16 residues. Germline assignment: CDR1 SGHTA and CDR2 FQGNSA. The V gene end was trimmed by 4 bases and the J gene end by 0 bases; junction bases not matched to a gene: 6. The CDR3 bases are TGTGCCAGCAGCTCGATGACAGGGACTAGCAATCAGCCCCAGCATTTT. Translated, it gives CASSSMTGTSNQPQHF.

This clonotype was detected many times. The chain has TRBV23-1 and TRBJ2-3; the match to TRBD2 covers 11 bases. TRBV23-1 is identified as an open reading frame with a role that is uncertain. The CDR3 consists of 18 residues. The ends lost 3 bases at V and 0 bases at J; junction bases unmatched: 8. Written as DNA, the CDR3 is TGCGCCAGCAGTCATAGCTATAGCGGGGGGGCCAGCACAGATACGCAGTATTTT. Its protein is CASSHSYSGGASTDTQYF.

There are many counts of this clonotype. The J gene is TRBJ1-6, the V gene TRBV28; the D is unclear. CDR1 is MDHEN and CDR2 is SYDVKM in the germline V gene. The length of the CDR3 is 14 residues. V was shortened by 8 bases and J by 8 bases, with 16 bases between the two germline ends. The CDR3: CASVAAVGDSPLHF. CDR3 in DNA: TGTGCCAGCGTTGCCGCGGTTGGGGATTCACCCCTCCACTTT.

This clonotype was seen many times. This chain links TRBV28 with TRBJ2-7; D not resolved. Trimming removed 6 bases from V and 3 bases from J, with 18 bases in between. This CDR3 comprises 15 residues. Germline CDR1 reads MDHEN; CDR2 reads SYDVKM. The CDR3 here is CASSPAVQVDYEQYV. The CDR3 DNA reads TGTGCCAGCAGCCCCGCTGTGCAGGTTGACTACGAGCAGTACGTC.

V and J are TRBV28 and TRBJ2-3; possibly TRBD2 for D (6 bases). The length of the CDR3 is 17 residues. Trimming took off 6 bases at V and 0 bases at J, with 19 bases between the two ends. Per the germline V gene, CDR1 is MDHEN and CDR2 is SYDVKM. The CDR3 region is CASSPSAGSGSTDTQYF. The CDR3, as DNA: TGTGCCAGCAGCCCCTCAGCCGGGAGCGGGAGCACAGATACGCAGTATTTT.

This clonotype is deemed medium-sized (0.01 to 0.1%). In DNA, the CDR3 is TGTGCCAGCAGCCAGGCAGGGGGTAAAGAGACCCAGTACTTC. Translating gives CASSQAGGKETQYF. The rearrangement uses TRBV28 and TRBJ2-5; 7 positions agree with TRBD1. This CDR3 has 14 residues. Trimming at V came to 6 bases and at J to 3 bases, leaving 7 bases not matched to a gene. CDR1 is MDHEN and CDR2 is SYDVKM in the germline V gene.

The chain is built from TRBV6-1 and TRBJ1-4; 8 positions agree with TRBD1. The CDR3 runs 14 residues. CDR1 and CDR2 (germline): MNHNS, SASEGT. The trim removed 3 bases at V and 10 bases at J, leaving 7 bases unmatched. The CDR3 DNA reads TGTGCCAGCAGTGAGGACAGGGCGAAGGGAAAACTGTTTTTT. Its protein product is CASSEDRAKGKLFF.